Listed here is a single TCR beta chain. Its matching antigen is unknown. Clones were read by immunoSEQ multiplex PCR, and TCRdb kept only the in-frame ones, dropping some. Among about 90,000 clones listed, 85% to 95% were seen once. The data are from a study of graft-versus-host responses after intestinal transplantation. Looking at the study overall: Transplants given to recipients were multivisceral, liver-intestinal, or isolated intestinal. Anti-thymocyte globulin served as induction for all recipients, who then took tacrolimus and steroids for 3 to 4 years.

Regarding the study as a whole: Ileal or blood samples showed some GvH clones first, and such clones were also found in recipient marrow.

The source of this sequence is a human donor who was the organ donor for an intestinal transplant. The sequences come from unstimulated CD8+ T cells sorted from spleen or lymph node cells, collected before transplant.

CDR3 sequence (DNA): TGTGCCAGCGCAGACAGGGTCCAAGAGACCCAGTACTTC. Its protein is CASADRVQETQYF. The gene calls are TRBV2 and TRBJ2-5, with 7 positions matching TRBD1. CDR1 and CDR2 (germline): SNHLY, FYNNEI. This CDR3 contains 13 residues. Trimming removed 8 bases from V and 1 base from J; junction bases left unmatched: 4.